These 32 T cell receptor beta chains were sequenced from one sample in a study of blood T cell repertoires in COVID-19. Clones were read by immunoSEQ multiplex PCR, and TCRdb kept only the in-frame ones, dropping some. Found here are 30,000 to 45,000 clones, about 89% of them singletons; the top ten hold less than 7%. The source material was peripheral blood. These receptors were obtained from a human donor in a cohort sampled during active COVID-19.

The J gene is TRBJ1-6, the V gene TRBV29-1; a possible D gene is TRBD1 (5 bases). CDR1 is SQVTM, CDR2 ANQGSEA, per germline. This CDR3 has 13 residues. Between the trimmed V and J ends, which lost 2 bases and 13 bases, there was a span of 15 bases. CDR3 coding DNA: TGCAGCGTTGAACCGGGGCCGGGAGCCCCCCTCCACTTT. Translated, it gives CSVEPGPGAPLHF.

This chain connects TRBV18 to TRBJ1-3; D unclear. CDR1 KGHSH and CDR2 LQKENI come from the germline V gene. V gave up 0 bases and J gave up 0 bases, with 9 bases separating them. The CDR3 is made up of 16 amino acids. CDR3 protein: CASSPPVAVSGNTIYF. CDR3 nucleotides: TGTGCCAGCTCACCACCGGTGGCAGTCTCTGGAAACACCATATATTTT.

The CDR3 bases are TGCGCCAGCAGCTCCAGGGGGGTTTCCTACGAGCAGTACTTC. It yields the protein CASSSRGVSYEQYF. The chain carries TRBV5-1 and TRBJ2-7; possibly TRBD1 for D (7 bases). Germline CDR1 is SGHRS and CDR2 is YFSETQ. CDR3 length: 14 amino acids. V was clipped by 3 bases and J by 1 base, with 11 bases between them.

The chain has TRBV18 and TRBJ2-1; 10 bases fit TRBD2. The J segment lost 5 bases and the V segment lost 6 bases, leaving 4 bases of the junction unmatched. The length of the CDR3 is 14 residues. CDR1 and CDR2 from the germline V gene are KGHSH and LQKENI. CDR3 coding DNA: TGTGCCAGCTCGCCCACTAGCGGGAACAATGAGCAGTTCTTC. Translated: CASSPTSGNNEQFF.

V gene TRBV3-1 (or the pseudogene TRBV3-2) combines with J gene TRBJ1-6, with D hard to call. The CDR3 covers 13 residues. V was shortened by 2 bases and J by 10 bases, with 9 bases between the two germline ends. Germline CDR1 LGHDT, CDR2 YNNKEL (reference sequence). This chain's CDR3 is CASSQLSRSPLHF. CDR3 DNA sequence: TGTGCCAGCAGCCAACTGTCCCGGTCACCCCTCCACTTT.

The sample holds a few counts of this clone. The chain carries TRBV29-1 and TRBJ2-7, with TRBD1 matching over 11 bases. Per the germline V gene, CDR1 is SQVTM and CDR2 is ANQGSEA. The CDR3 covers 14 residues. The trim removed 4 bases at V and 6 bases at J, leaving 8 bases unmatched. For the CDR3, the DNA is TGCAGCGTTGGTCTCGGACAGGGGGCCCTCGAGCAGTACTTC. Translation: CSVGLGQGALEQYF.

The chain has TRBV10-3 and TRBJ1-5, with D possibly TRBD1 on 6 matching bases. V lost 0 bases, J lost 7 bases, and 13 bases lay in between. CDR3 length: 15 residues. The V gene's germline CDR1 is ENHRY and CDR2 SYGVKD. CDR3 amino acids: CAISESAGANQPQHF. CDR3 DNA sequence: TGTGCCATCAGTGAGTCCGCGGGGGCGAACCAGCCCCAGCATTTT.

This clone was picked up one time. This chain links TRBV5-4 with TRBJ1-1, with TRBD1 identical over 8 bases. The CDR3 consists of 14 residues. V dropped 2 bases and J dropped 1; count of bases not matched to a gene: 1. Germline loops: CDR1 SGHNT, CDR2 YYREEE (reference sequence). The CDR3 DNA reads as TGTGCCAGCAGCTTAGACAGGGGGAACACTGAAGCTTTCTTT. It encodes CASSLDRGNTEAFF. Supplemented by reference TRBV5-4 and TRBJ1-1, the full variable domain reads ETGVTQSPTHLIKTRGQQVTLRCSSQSGHNTVSWYQQALGQGPQFIFQYYREEENGRGNFPPRFSGLQFPNYSSELNVNALELDDSALYLCASSLDRGNTEAFFGQGTRLTVV.

This chain joins TRBV4-3 and TRBJ2-1, with a tentative D call TRBD1 (6 bases). Germline V gene data show CDR1 as LGHNA and CDR2 as YSLEER. The CDR3 length is 14 residues. The ends were cut back, 3 bases at V and 10 bases at J, with 16 bases in the middle. CDR3 nucleotides: TGCGCCAGCAGCCAGGATGCAGGGGCTAGGGAGCAGTTCTTC. Translation: CASSQDAGAREQFF.

This clone appeared a few times. This specimen includes other DNA sequences encoding the same CDR3. J is TRBJ1-5 and V is TRBV7-9; TRBD1 might be the D (5 bases). The CDR3 totals 13 residues. CDR1 is SEHNR and CDR2 is FQNEAQ in the germline V gene (reference sequence). V was shortened by 5 bases and J by 6 bases, with 11 bases between the two germline ends. CDR3 DNA: TGTGCCAGCAGCCTTGACAGTTTTCAGCCCCAGCATTTT. Its translation is CASSLDSFQPQHF.

CDR3 nucleotides: TGTGCCAGCAGCCCCCAGACAGGGAAACACGAGACCCAGTACTTC. The encoded protein is CASSPQTGKHETQYF. V usage is TRBV5-8 and J usage is TRBJ2-5; TRBD1 matches at 7 bases. There are 15 residues in the CDR3. Germline loops: CDR1 SGHTS, CDR2 YDEGEE. V gave up 4 bases and J gave up 5 bases; unmatched junction bases: 11. The whole variable domain, remainder taken from reference TRBV5-8 and TRBJ2-5, is EAGVTQSPTHLIKTRGQQATLRCSPISGHTSVYWYQQALGLGLQFLLWYDEGEERNRGNFPPRFSGRQFPNYSSELNVNALELEDSALYLCASSPQTGKHETQYFGPGTRLLVL.

This chain links TRBV19 with TRBJ1-3; D may be TRBD1 (5 bases). V lost 3 bases and J 4 bases, leaving 10 bases between the germline ends. This CDR3 is built from 14 residues. The germline V gene has CDR1 LNHDA and CDR2 SQIVND (reference sequence). CDR3 residues: CASSIQGGGNTIYF. The CDR3 DNA reads TGTGCCAGTAGTATCCAGGGAGGAGGAAACACCATATATTTT.

The rearrangement joins TRBV2 to TRBJ2-1; 7 nucleotides match TRBD1. CDR1 and CDR2 from the germline V gene are SNHLY and FYNNEI. V lost 6 bases, J lost 0 bases, and 5 bases stayed unmatched. The CDR3 contains 15 residues. For the CDR3, the DNA is TGTGCCAGCAGCAGGGGGATCAGCTCCTACAATGAGCAGTTCTTC. Encoded protein: CASSRGISSYNEQFF.

This sequence joins TRBV5-6 and TRBJ2-7, with 8 nucleotides matching TRBD1. The V gene's germline CDR1 is SGHDT and CDR2 YYEEEE. V was clipped by 0 bases and J by 6 bases; unmatched bases: 2. There are 13 residues in the CDR3. This CDR3 reads CASSLEDRGEQYF. In DNA form, the CDR3 reads TGTGCCAGCAGCTTGGAAGACAGGGGCGAGCAGTACTTC.

V is TRBV12-3 or TRBV12-4 and J is TRBJ1-1, with D possibly being TRBD1 (6 bases). The CDR3 runs 12 residues. V gave up 4 bases and J gave up 8 bases, with 11 bases separating them. The CDR3 region has the DNA TGTGCCAGCAGTTCCCCCGGGACAGAAGCTTTCTTT. Residues: CASSSPGTEAFF.

Details on this clone: Other DNA sequences of this sample code for an identical CDR3. The chain has TRBV7-2 and TRBJ2-7; TRBD2 agrees at 9 bases. Looked up from germline, CDR1 is SGHTA and CDR2 is FQGNSA. The CDR3 loop spans 14 amino acids. The V and J ends lost 4 bases and 3 bases, in that order; junction bases with no gene match: 4. CDR3 DNA sequence: TGTGCCAGCAGCTCTAGCGGGACAATCTACGAGCAGTACTTC. It encodes CASSSSGTIYEQYF.

A remark on this clone: Other nucleotide sequences in the sample specify the same CDR3. The rearrangement uses TRBV3-1 (or the pseudogene TRBV3-2) and TRBJ2-7; 11 positions match TRBD1. The germline V gene has CDR1 LGHDT and CDR2 YNNKEL (reference sequence). The V and J ends lost 1 base and 2 bases, in that order; junction bases with no gene match: 1. This CDR3 has 15 amino acids. This chain's CDR3 is CASSQADRGPYEQYF. In DNA, the CDR3 is TGTGCCAGCAGCCAAGCGGACAGGGGGCCCTACGAGCAGTACTTC.

This clone has a single count. The rearrangement uses TRBV5-1 and TRBJ1-1, with D perhaps TRBD1 (5 bases). Trimming shortened V by 4 bases and J by 3 bases, and 16 bases separated the two germline ends. This CDR3 is built from 15 residues. In germline, CDR1 is SGHRS, CDR2 YFSETQ. CDR3 sequence reads: CASSPLGAGDTEAFF. The CDR3 coding sequence is TGCGCCAGCAGCCCTCTAGGGGCGGGAGACACTGAAGCTTTCTTT.

V and J are TRBV6-5 and TRBJ2-7, with no clear D. Germline V CDR1 and CDR2: MNHEY, SVGAGI. V gave up 7 bases and J gave up 3 bases, with 16 bases separating them. The CDR3 is 14 amino acids. Here the CDR3 DNA reads TGTGCCAGCAAGTACGGGTATCGGAGCTACGAGCAGTACTTC. It specifies CASKYGYRSYEQYF.

V usage is TRBV4-1 and J usage is TRBJ1-1; D unresolved. Trimming removed 3 bases at V and 1 base at J, with 6 bases between. The CDR3 runs 13 residues. Germline V gene data show CDR1 as MGHRA and CDR2 as YSYEKL. CDR3 nucleotides: TGCGCCAGCAGCCAGGGCTCGAACACTGAAGCTTTCTTT. Its translation is CASSQGSNTEAFF.

The CDR3 DNA reads as TGTGCCAGCTCACCAAACTCTAGGCAAGAGACCCAGTACTTC. Amino acids: CASSPNSRQETQYF. The genes are TRBV18 and TRBJ2-5; D unresolved. With 2 bases removed from V and 2 bases from J, the gap between germline ends came to 9 bases. Germline loops: CDR1 KGHSH, CDR2 LQKENI. The length of the CDR3 is 14 residues.

Only one count was recorded for this clone. The V gene is TRBV9, the J gene TRBJ1-3; 10 bases agree with TRBD1. Germline CDR1 SGDLS, CDR2 YYNGEE. V was clipped by 4 bases and J by 0 bases; unmatched bases: 4. The CDR3 length is 16 residues. The CDR3 region has the DNA TGTGCCAGCAGCACCCGGACAGGGGGCTCTGGAAACACCATATATTTT. Amino acids: CASSTRTGGSGNTIYF.

The V gene is TRBV29-1, the J gene TRBJ1-4; D call uncertain. The CDR3 spans 13 residues. Deletions cut 5 bases from V and 4 bases from J, with 11 bases between. Per the germline V gene, CDR1 is SQVTM and CDR2 is ANQGSEA. CDR3 region: CSVRYSLNEKLFF. The DNA for the CDR3 is TGCAGCGTTCGGTACTCCCTTAATGAAAAACTGTTTTTT.

The chain's CDR3 is CSASLLAGRDEQYF. The CDR3 nucleotides read TGCAGTGCTAGTCTTCTAGCGGGACGAGACGAGCAGTACTTC. The V gene is TRBV20-1, the J gene TRBJ2-7, with 9 bases matching TRBD2. Looked up from germline, CDR1 is DFQATT and CDR2 is SNEGSKA (reference sequence). This CDR3 has 14 amino acids. With V trimmed by 3 bases and J by 5 bases, 8 bases remained unmatched.

V usage is TRBV28 and J usage is TRBJ1-5; perhaps TRBD1 as D (6 bases). V was shortened by 5 bases and J by 2 bases, with 10 bases between the two germline ends. Germline-derived CDR1 and CDR2 are MDHEN and SYDVKM. The CDR3 spans 14 residues. CDR3 protein: CASSKGDGNQPQHF. In nucleotides, the CDR3 is TGTGCCAGCAGTAAGGGGGATGGCAATCAGCCCCAGCATTTT.

The V call is TRBV7-8, the J call TRBJ2-1, with D possibly TRBD1 on 5 matching bases. Trimming stripped 5 bases from V and 3 bases from J, with 11 bases between. Germline lookup yields CDR1 SGHVS and CDR2 FQNEAQ. The CDR3 totals 14 residues. The chain's CDR3 is CASSPPDIYNEQFF. The CDR3 DNA sequence: TGTGCCAGCAGCCCCCCGGACATCTACAATGAGCAGTTCTTC. Using reference TRBV7-8 and TRBJ2-1 for the parts outside the CDR3, the full variable domain is GAGVSQSPRYKVAKRGQDVALRCDPISGHVSLFWYQQALGQGPEFLTYFQNEAQLDKSGLPSDRFFAERPEGSVSTLKIQRTQQEDSAVYLCASSPPDIYNEQFFGPGTRLTVL.

The sample holds one count of this clone. The chain is built from TRBV19 and TRBJ2-6, with D tentatively TRBD1 (5 bases). Trimming took 7 bases from V and 0 from J, leaving 13 bases between them. Germline V CDR1 and CDR2: LNHDA, SQIVND (reference sequence). The CDR3 length is 16 residues. CDR3 region: CASKRGYSSGANVLTF. The CDR3 region has the DNA TGTGCCAGTAAAAGGGGTTATAGCTCTGGGGCCAACGTCCTGACTTTC.

The chain couples TRBV5-8 to TRBJ1-5; 9 positions match TRBD1. V was clipped by 5 bases and J by 1 base; unmatched bases: 4. This CDR3 spans 15 amino acids. CDR1 SGHTS and CDR2 YDEGEE come from the germline V gene. CDR3 amino acids: CASSKGQGSNQPQHF. CDR3 nucleotides: TGTGCCAGCAGTAAAGGACAGGGGAGCAATCAGCCCCAGCATTTT.

The rearrangement joins TRBV2 to TRBJ1-6; tentatively, D is TRBD1 (5 bases). The V end lost 10 bases, the J end lost 7 bases, and 20 bases lay between the germline ends. CDR1 is SNHLY and CDR2 is FYNNEI in the germline V gene. The CDR3 length is 15 residues. Here the CDR3 DNA reads TGTGCCATGAATCGGGACGGGGGTATAAATTCACCCCTCCACTTT. Its protein product is CAMNRDGGINSPLHF. The variable domain in full, completed from reference TRBV2 and TRBJ1-6, reads EPEVTQTPSHQVTQMGQEVILRCVPISNHLYFYWYRQILGQKVEFLVSFYNNEISEKSEIFDDQFSVERPDGSNFTLKIRSTKLEDSAMYFCAMNRDGGINSPLHFGNGTRLTVT.

The chain employs TRBV19 and TRBJ2-1, with D perhaps matching TRBD2 (6 bases). V was pared by 10 bases and J by 10 bases, with 17 bases between. CDR1 is LNHDA and CDR2 is SQIVND in the germline V gene (reference sequence). There are 12 residues in the CDR3. The CDR3 DNA sequence: TGTGCCATTAGCGGCCAGGGAACGGAGCAGTTCTTC. Translation: CAISGQGTEQFF.

The J gene is TRBJ2-7, the V gene TRBV7-2; D uncertain. The germline CDR1 and CDR2 sequences are SGHTA and FQGNSA. CDR3 length equals 11 residues. V lost 4 bases and J 4 bases, leaving 5 bases between the germline ends. In nucleotides, the CDR3 is TGTGCCAGCAGCTCCCTGTACGAGCAGTACTTC. Protein sequence: CASSSLYEQYF. The complete variable domain, with remaining parts taken from reference TRBV7-2 and TRBJ2-7, reads GAGVSQSPSNKVTEKGKDVELRCDPISGHTALYWYRQSLGQGLEFLIYFQGNSAPDKSGLPSDRFSAERTGGSVSTLTIQRTQQEDSAVYLCASSSLYEQYFGPGTRLTVT.

The rearrangement joins TRBV24-1 to TRBJ2-5, with a weak D call TRBD1 (6 bases). Trimming took 3 bases from V and 0 from J, leaving 10 bases between them. Per the germline V gene, CDR1 is KGHDR and CDR2 is SFDVKD. This CDR3 comprises 15 residues. This chain's CDR3 is CATSDPRGHQETQYF. The CDR3 region has the DNA TGTGCCACCAGTGATCCCAGGGGCCACCAAGAGACCCAGTACTTC.